A selection of T cell receptor beta chains follows, all from one sample in a study of Tregs in tolerant kidney transplant recipients. Only in-frame clones appear in the TCRdb table, and some are missing; sequencing was by immunoSEQ multiplex PCR. Among around 70,000 clones listed, roughly 90% were seen once. The starting material was CD8+ T cells from blood, obtained before the transplant. These TCRs come from a human donor who received a combined kidney and bone marrow transplant. Each CDR3 is given with its conserved first and last residue. Each record gives: CDR3 DNA, CDR3 protein, clone size, J gene, D gene, V gene. A D gene is named only where the DNA matches it firmly. Only some rows state a clone size, as once, few, many or a class for expanded clones.

CDR3nt: TGTGCCAGCAGCTTCTTGTTCCGGGACTACAACACCGGGGAGCTGTTTTTT
CDR3aa: CASSFLFRDYNTGELFF
abundance: -
j_gene: TRBJ2-2
d_gene: TRBD2
v_gene: TRBV7-9

CDR3nt: TGTGCCAGTAGTATAGGCGGGACTAGCGGGTTCTACGAGCAGTACTTC
CDR3aa: CASSIGGTSGFYEQYF
abundance: -
j_gene: TRBJ2-7
d_gene: TRBD2
v_gene: TRBV19

CDR3nt: TGCGCCAGCAGTCACACTCCCGGACTGGGGTCGAACACTGAAGCTTTCTTT
CDR3aa: CASSHTPGLGSNTEAFF
abundance: -
j_gene: TRBJ1-1
d_gene: -
v_gene: TRBV4-3

CDR3nt: TGTGCCAGCAGCTTGGCGACTAGCGGGGGGGCCTACGAGCAGTACTTC
CDR3aa: CASSLATSGGAYEQYF
abundance: -
j_gene: TRBJ2-7
d_gene: TRBD2
v_gene: TRBV11-1

CDR3nt: TGCGCCAGCAGCCAAGTCGGTCAAGAGACCCAGTACTTC
CDR3aa: CASSQVGQETQYF
abundance: -
j_gene: TRBJ2-5
d_gene: -
v_gene: TRBV4-3

CDR3nt: TGTGCCAGCAGCTTGACCGCCGGACTAGCGGGGAACACCGGGGAGCTGTTTTTT
CDR3aa: CASSLTAGLAGNTGELFF
abundance: -
j_gene: TRBJ2-2
d_gene: TRBD2
v_gene: TRBV7-9

CDR3nt: TGTGCCAGCAGCTCGATGACAGTTCCGAGCTCCTACGAGCAGTACTTC
CDR3aa: CASSSMTVPSSYEQYF
abundance: -
j_gene: TRBJ2-7
d_gene: -
v_gene: TRBV7-9

CDR3nt: TGTGCCAGCAGCTATGGACAGCCAGCTAACTATGGCTACACCTTC
CDR3aa: CASSYGQPANYGYTF
abundance: -
j_gene: TRBJ1-2
d_gene: -
v_gene: TRBV7-9

CDR3nt: TGTGCCAGCAGCCTAGGGAGGACTGAAGCTTTCTTT
CDR3aa: CASSLGRTEAFF
abundance: -
j_gene: TRBJ1-1
d_gene: -
v_gene: TRBV13

CDR3nt: TGTGCCACCAGCAGGGAGAGGGTCGACAGGGTAGAGTACGAGCAGTACTTC
CDR3aa: CATSRERVDRVEYEQYF
abundance: -
j_gene: TRBJ2-7
d_gene: TRBD1
v_gene: TRBV15

CDR3nt: TGTGCCAGCAGCAACCCGGGACAGGGTGACACCGGGGAGCTGTTTTTT
CDR3aa: CASSNPGQGDTGELFF
abundance: -
j_gene: TRBJ2-2
d_gene: TRBD1
v_gene: TRBV7-3

CDR3nt: TGCAGCGTCCCGACAGGGGACACTGAAGCTTTCTTT
CDR3aa: CSVPTGDTEAFF
abundance: -
j_gene: TRBJ1-1
d_gene: TRBD1
v_gene: TRBV29-1

CDR3nt: TGTGCCAGCAGCTTAGTGGGACACGCCACCGGGGAGCTGTTTTTT
CDR3aa: CASSLVGHATGELFF
abundance: medium-sized
j_gene: TRBJ2-2
d_gene: -
v_gene: TRBV7-2

CDR3nt: TGCGCCAGCAGCCAAGATGGGGCAGGGGGTCAGCCCCAGCATTTT
CDR3aa: CASSQDGAGGQPQHF
abundance: -
j_gene: TRBJ1-5
d_gene: TRBD1
v_gene: TRBV4-3

CDR3nt: TGTGCCAACCCTAAGGGCAGGGTGAACTATGGCTACACCTTC
CDR3aa: CANPKGRVNYGYTF
abundance: -
j_gene: TRBJ1-2
d_gene: -
v_gene: TRBV7-3

CDR3nt: TGTGCCAGCAGCCCAGGGGTATCGAGCACAGATACGCAGTATTTT
CDR3aa: CASSPGVSSTDTQYF
abundance: -
j_gene: TRBJ2-3
d_gene: -
v_gene: TRBV5-6

CDR3nt: TGTGCCAGCAGCTTAAATCCGGGAGACAATGAGCAGTTCTTC
CDR3aa: CASSLNPGDNEQFF
abundance: -
j_gene: TRBJ2-1
d_gene: -
v_gene: TRBV7-9

CDR3nt: TGCAGCGTCCTGGAGCCCTCCGGGGAGCTGTTTTTT
CDR3aa: CSVLEPSGELFF
abundance: -
j_gene: TRBJ2-2
d_gene: -
v_gene: TRBV29-1

CDR3nt: TGTGCCATCAGTGAGTCGACGGGTCCTGAAGCTTTCTTT
CDR3aa: CAISESTGPEAFF
abundance: -
j_gene: TRBJ1-1
d_gene: -
v_gene: TRBV10-3

CDR3nt: TGTGCCAGCAGCCCCGGACAGGGCCCAGCTAACTATGGCTACACCTTC
CDR3aa: CASSPGQGPANYGYTF
abundance: -
j_gene: TRBJ1-2
d_gene: TRBD1
v_gene: TRBV9

CDR3nt: TGTGCCAGCAGTTACTCCCAGGGGTCATCCTCCTACGAGCAGTACTTC
CDR3aa: CASSYSQGSSSYEQYF
abundance: -
j_gene: TRBJ2-7
d_gene: -
v_gene: TRBV6-5

CDR3nt: TGTGCCAGCAGTTTATTGGCAGGGGGCATGATAGGCGAGCAGTACTTC
CDR3aa: CASSLLAGGMIGEQYF
abundance: -
j_gene: TRBJ2-7
d_gene: TRBD1
v_gene: TRBV27